A single sample is the source of the 24 T cell receptor beta chains below, sequenced in a study of T cells expressing NK-cell markers. TCRdb reprocessed the 5' RACE reads and reports one entry per CDR3 protein, with no DNA. The table lists about 160,000 distinct CDR3 sequences. The sequenced material came from blood T cells: a sorted CD56 or NKG2C T cell subset, CD4+ or CD8+ T cells, or bulk PBMC T cells (not recorded which). The receptors stem from a man aged 18-69 years in good health.

The V and J genes are TRBV9 and TRBJ1-1; there is no DNA to check the TCRdb D call of TRBD1. This CDR3 spans 15 amino acids. In germline, CDR1 is SGDLS, CDR2 YYNGEE. CDR3 loop: CASSVEDRRNTEAFF.

This sequence joins TRBV4-2 and TRBJ1-1. The CDR3 covers 16 residues. The germline V gene has CDR1 LGHNA and CDR2 YNFKEQ. The CDR3 is CASNRVSETANTEAFF.

This chain uses TRBV7-8 with TRBJ2-7; TCRdb's assignment of TRBD1 cannot be checked, as there is no DNA. The CDR3 totals 12 residues. The V gene's germline CDR1 is SGHVS and CDR2 FQNEAQ. The CDR3 loop is CASSPDIYEQYF.

The chain recombines TRBV6-1 with TRBJ1-1. CDR1 and CDR2 (germline): MNHNS, SASEGT. The CDR3 is made up of 14 amino acids. The CDR3 loop reads CASSLQRSYTEAFF.

The chain carries TRBV6-2 or TRBV6-3 and TRBJ2-2. CDR3 length: 17 residues. The germline V gene encodes CDR1 MNHEY and CDR2 SVGEGT. The CDR3 sequence: CASSYSTLNPNTGELFF.

The chain recombines TRBV20-1 with TRBJ1-3; as DNA is missing, the TRBD1 call by TCRdb cannot be tested. Germline lookup yields CDR1 DFQATT and CDR2 SNEGSKA (reference sequence). The CDR3 totals 15 residues. The CDR3 loop reads CSARGWTGPGNTIYF.

The chain employs TRBV3-1 and TRBJ2-7; TCRdb names TRBD1, which stays unverified in the absence of DNA. The CDR3 extends over 14 amino acids. Germline values: CDR1 LGHDT, CDR2 YNNKEL (reference sequence). This CDR3 reads CASSQDPTGREQYF.

The rearrangement uses TRBV18 and TRBJ2-1; TCRdb designates TRBD2, a call that cannot be tested without DNA. CDR3 size: 16 residues. Germline V lookup: CDR1 KGHSH, CDR2 LQKENI. CDR3 sequence: CASSPLDAISYNEQFF.

The chain recombines TRBV6-5 with TRBJ2-7; absent DNA, TCRdb's TRBD1 call cannot be checked. CDR3 length: 18 amino acids. The germline gives CDR1 MNHEY, CDR2 SVGAGI. CDR3 region: CASSYTPSPGQGIYEQYF.

The rearrangement joins TRBV2 to TRBJ2-1; TCRdb reports TRBD2, a call that lacks DNA to check it against. Looked up from germline, CDR1 is SNHLY and CDR2 is FYNNEI. CDR3 length: 15 amino acids. CDR3 in amino acids: CASSGTSGPYNEQFF.

The chain uses TRBV7-9 and TRBJ1-1. The CDR3 is made up of 12 amino acids. Per germline, CDR1 SEHNR and CDR2 FQNEAQ (reference sequence). The CDR3 loop reads CASSYKNTEAFF.

The chain is built from TRBV18 and TRBJ2-7; the D call of TRBD1 rests on TCRdb alone, since no DNA is present to check it. Germline CDR1 KGHSH, CDR2 LQKENI. The CDR3 extends over 15 amino acids. The CDR3: CASSPSGQGVYEQYF.

This chain connects TRBV6-5 to TRBJ2-1; TCRdb's D call of TRBD1 is untestable without DNA. This CDR3 has 15 residues. Looked up from germline, CDR1 is MNHEY and CDR2 is SVGAGI. The CDR3 reads CASSYSGTGGNEQFF.

The chain carries TRBV15 and TRBJ2-5; TCRdb designates TRBD1, a call that cannot be tested without DNA. The CDR3 has 15 amino acids. CDR1 is LNHNV and CDR2 is YYDKDF in the germline V gene (reference sequence). CDR3 protein: CATSDGGAIQETQYF.

This rearrangement joins TRBV7-9 to TRBJ1-2. Germline V gene data show CDR1 as SEHNR and CDR2 as FQNEAQ (reference sequence). The CDR3 loop spans 17 amino acids. This CDR3 reads CASSLDSGGFANYGYTF.

This chain uses TRBV29-1 with TRBJ2-7; TCRdb selects TRBD1, and the lack of DNA leaves this call unchecked. The CDR3 contains 15 residues. Germline assignment: CDR1 SQVTM and CDR2 ANQGSEA. The CDR3 sequence is CSVAGGTGWTYEQYF.

This chain links TRBV6-5 with TRBJ2-7; TCRdb's assignment of TRBD1 cannot be checked, as there is no DNA. Germline V gives CDR1 MNHEY, CDR2 SVGAGI. The CDR3 runs to 13 residues. CDR3 sequence: CASSYPGHTEQYF.

The chain uses TRBV12-3 or TRBV12-4 and TRBJ1-1. This CDR3 has 12 residues. The CDR3: CASSTEGSEAFF.

The chain carries TRBV5-5 and TRBJ2-5; TCRdb designates TRBD1, a call that cannot be tested without DNA. Germline CDR1 and CDR2: SGHKS and YYEKEE (reference sequence). The CDR3 totals 13 residues. CDR3 loop: CASSPWGVETQYF.

The chain joins TRBV29-1 to TRBJ2-1; absent DNA, TCRdb's TRBD1 call cannot be checked. CDR1 and CDR2 from the germline V gene are SQVTM and ANQGSEA. The CDR3 length is 12 residues. This CDR3 is CSVYGTGNEQFF.

V usage is TRBV2 and J usage is TRBJ1-5; TCRdb names TRBD1, which stays unverified in the absence of DNA. The length of the CDR3 is 15 residues. Per germline, CDR1 SNHLY and CDR2 FYNNEI. CDR3 sequence: CASRRTGAVNQPQHF.

V usage is TRBV18 and J usage is TRBJ2-2. This CDR3 spans 15 amino acids. CDR1 is KGHSH and CDR2 is LQKENI in the germline V gene. Here the CDR3 reads CASSPPGSMLGELFF. Full variable domain (rest looked up from reference TRBV18 and TRBJ2-2): NAGVMQNPRHLVRRRGQEARLRCSPMKGHSHVYWYRQLPEEGLKFMVYLQKENIIDESGMPKERFSAEFPKEGPSILRIQQVVRGDSAAYFCASSPPGSMLGELFFGEGSRLTVL.

This chain uses TRBV6-5 with TRBJ2-5. CDR3 length equals 15 residues. The germline V gene encodes CDR1 MNHEY and CDR2 SVGAGI. The CDR3 loop reads CASSSKNSLVETQYF.

The rearrangement joins TRBV28 to TRBJ2-7; lacking DNA, the TRBD1 call made by TCRdb goes unchecked. The CDR3 totals 16 residues. The germline V gene encodes CDR1 MDHEN and CDR2 SYDVKM. Here the CDR3 reads CASSSMTGRHTYEQYF.